Below, one TCR beta chain is given with its context. Clones were read by immunoSEQ multiplex PCR, and TCRdb kept only the in-frame ones, dropping some. The sample gives about 90,000 clones, around 72% of which show up once; around an eighth is in the top ten. These data belong to a study of blood T cell repertoires in COVID-19. Study details: Samples representing acute and convalescent COVID-19 were sourced from the United States, Italy and Spain.

The V gene's germline CDR1 is LGHDT and CDR2 YNNKEL (reference sequence). This CDR3 has 14 amino acids. V trimming: 4 bases; J trimming: 0 bases; junction bases outside the gene matches: 0. The sequenced sample consisted of peripheral blood. The J gene is TRBJ2-7, the V gene TRBV3-1 (or the pseudogene TRBV3-2); 10 bases are a match to TRBD2. The TCR sequence derives from a woman of 80 years or more with acute or convalescent COVID-19. The DNA for the CDR3 is TGTGCCAGCAGCCGGACTAGCGGCTCCTACGAGCAGTACTTC. Translating gives CASSRTSGSYEQYF.